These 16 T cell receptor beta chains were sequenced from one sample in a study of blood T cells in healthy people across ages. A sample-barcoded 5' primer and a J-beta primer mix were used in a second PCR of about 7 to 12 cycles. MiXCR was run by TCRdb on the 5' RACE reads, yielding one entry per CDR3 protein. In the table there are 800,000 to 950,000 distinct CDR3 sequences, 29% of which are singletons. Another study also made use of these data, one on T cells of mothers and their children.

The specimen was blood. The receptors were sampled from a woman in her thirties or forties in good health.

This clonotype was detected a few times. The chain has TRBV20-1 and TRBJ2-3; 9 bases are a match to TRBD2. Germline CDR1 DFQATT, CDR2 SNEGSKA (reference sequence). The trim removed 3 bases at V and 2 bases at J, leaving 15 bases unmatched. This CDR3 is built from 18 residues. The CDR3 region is CSARSGLAPTSTTDTQYF. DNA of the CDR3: TGCAGTGCTAGGTCGGGACTAGCCCCAACCTCAACCACAGATACGCAGTATTTT.

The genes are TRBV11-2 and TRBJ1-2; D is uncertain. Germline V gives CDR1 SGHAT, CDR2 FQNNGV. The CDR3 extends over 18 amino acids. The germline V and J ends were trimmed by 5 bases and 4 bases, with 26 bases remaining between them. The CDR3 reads CASSDWSVSHQMIYGYTF. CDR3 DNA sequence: TGTGCCAGCAGCGACTGGTCCGTGTCTCATCAGATGATCTATGGCTACACCTTC.

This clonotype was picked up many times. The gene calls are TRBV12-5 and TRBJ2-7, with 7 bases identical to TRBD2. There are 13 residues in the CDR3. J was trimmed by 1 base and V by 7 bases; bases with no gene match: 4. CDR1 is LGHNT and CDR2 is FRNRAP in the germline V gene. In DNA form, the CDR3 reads TGTGCTAGTGCCCTGGGGGGGTCCTACGAGCAGTACTTC. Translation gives CASALGGSYEQYF. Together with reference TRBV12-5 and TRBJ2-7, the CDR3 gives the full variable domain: DARVTQTPRHKVTEMGQEVTMRCQPILGHNTVFWYRQTMMQGLELLAYFRNRAPLDDSGMPKDRFSAEMPDATLATLKIQPSEPRDSAVYFCASALGGSYEQYFGPGTRLTVT.

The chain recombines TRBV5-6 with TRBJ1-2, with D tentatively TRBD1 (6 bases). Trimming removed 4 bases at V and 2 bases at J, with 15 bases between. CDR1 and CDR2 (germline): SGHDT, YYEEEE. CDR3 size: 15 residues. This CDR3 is CASSQLDRRNYGYTF. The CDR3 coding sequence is TGTGCCAGCAGCCAATTGGACAGAAGAAACTATGGCTACACCTTC. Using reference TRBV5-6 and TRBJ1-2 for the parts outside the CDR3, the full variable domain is DAGVTQSPTHLIKTRGQQVTLRCSPKSGHDTVSWYQQALGQGPQFIFQYYEEEERQRGNFPDRFSGHQFPNYSSELNVNALLLGDSALYLCASSQLDRRNYGYTFGSGTRLTVV.

For the CDR3, the DNA is TGTGCCAGCAGTACGGCGACGGTTTCCTATGGCTACACCTTC. This translates into CASSTATVSYGYTF. J is TRBJ1-2 and V is TRBV28, with D unresolved. Between the trimmed V and J ends, which lost 5 bases and 4 bases, there was a span of 14 bases. Germline CDR1 is MDHEN and CDR2 is SYDVKM. The CDR3 is 14 amino acids.

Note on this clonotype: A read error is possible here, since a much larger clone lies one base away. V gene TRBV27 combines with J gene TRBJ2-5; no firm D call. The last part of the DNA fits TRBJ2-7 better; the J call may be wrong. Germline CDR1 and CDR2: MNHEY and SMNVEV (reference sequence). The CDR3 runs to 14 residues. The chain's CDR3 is CASGLWSNSYEQYF. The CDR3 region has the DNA TGTGCCAGCGGTTTATGGTCAAATTCCTACGAGCAGTACTTC.

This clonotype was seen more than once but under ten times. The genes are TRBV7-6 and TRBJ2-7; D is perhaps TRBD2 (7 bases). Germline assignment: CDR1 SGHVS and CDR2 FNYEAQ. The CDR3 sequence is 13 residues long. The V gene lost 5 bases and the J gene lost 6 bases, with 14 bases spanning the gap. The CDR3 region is CASSRGQRGEQYF. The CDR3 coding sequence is TGTGCCAGCAGCCGCGGACAGCGGGGCGAGCAGTACTTC.

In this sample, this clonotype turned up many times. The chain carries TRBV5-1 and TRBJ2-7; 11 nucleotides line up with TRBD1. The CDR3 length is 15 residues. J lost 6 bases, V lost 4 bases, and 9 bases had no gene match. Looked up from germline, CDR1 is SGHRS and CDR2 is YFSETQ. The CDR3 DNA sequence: TGCGCCAGCAGCAATCCAGGACAGGGGGCAACCGAGCAGTACTTC. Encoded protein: CASSNPGQGATEQYF.

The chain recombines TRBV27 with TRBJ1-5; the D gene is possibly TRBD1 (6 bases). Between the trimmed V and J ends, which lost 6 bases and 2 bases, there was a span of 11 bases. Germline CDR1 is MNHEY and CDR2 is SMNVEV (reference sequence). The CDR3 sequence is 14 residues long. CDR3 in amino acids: CASREGVGNQPQHF. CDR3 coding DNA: TGTGCCAGCAGAGAGGGGGTTGGCAATCAGCCCCAGCATTTT.

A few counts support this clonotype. The chain's CDR3 is CASSQGIQGSSYNEQFF. The CDR3 region has the DNA TGCGCCAGCAGCCAAGGGATACAGGGCAGCTCCTACAATGAGCAGTTCTTC. The genes are TRBV4-1 and TRBJ2-1, with a possible D match to TRBD1 (6 bases). Germline V CDR1 and CDR2: MGHRA, YSYEKL. The V end lost 1 base, the J end lost 0 bases, and 13 bases lay between the germline ends. The CDR3 covers 17 residues.

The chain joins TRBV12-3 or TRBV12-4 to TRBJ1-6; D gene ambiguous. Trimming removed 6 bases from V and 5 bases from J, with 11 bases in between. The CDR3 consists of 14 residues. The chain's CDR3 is CASSSGRNNSPLHF. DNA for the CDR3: TGTGCCAGCAGCTCCGGTCGGAATAATTCACCCCTCCACTTT.

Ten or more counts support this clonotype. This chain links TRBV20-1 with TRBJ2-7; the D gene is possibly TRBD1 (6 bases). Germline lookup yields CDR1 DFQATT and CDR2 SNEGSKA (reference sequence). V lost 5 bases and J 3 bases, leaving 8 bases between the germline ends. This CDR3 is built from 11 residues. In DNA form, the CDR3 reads TGCAGTGCTGAACAGGGCTACGAGCAGTACTTC. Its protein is CSAEQGYEQYF.

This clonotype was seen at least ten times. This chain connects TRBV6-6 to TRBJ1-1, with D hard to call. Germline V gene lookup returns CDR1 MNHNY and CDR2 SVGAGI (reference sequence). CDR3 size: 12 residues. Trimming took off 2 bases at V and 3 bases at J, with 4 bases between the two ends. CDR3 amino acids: CASSYSDTEAFF. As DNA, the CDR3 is TGTGCCAGCAGTTACAGCGACACTGAAGCTTTCTTT.

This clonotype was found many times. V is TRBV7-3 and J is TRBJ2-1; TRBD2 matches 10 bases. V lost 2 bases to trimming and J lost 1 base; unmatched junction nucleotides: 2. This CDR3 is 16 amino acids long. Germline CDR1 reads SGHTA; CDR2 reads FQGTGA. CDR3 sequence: CASSLLAGVSYNEQFF. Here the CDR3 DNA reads TGTGCCAGCAGCTTACTAGCGGGGGTTTCCTACAATGAGCAGTTCTTC.

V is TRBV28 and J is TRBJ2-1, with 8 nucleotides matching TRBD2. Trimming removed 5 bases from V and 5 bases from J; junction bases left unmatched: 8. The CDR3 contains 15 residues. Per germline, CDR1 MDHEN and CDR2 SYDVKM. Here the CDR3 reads CASSQQTGRDNEQFF. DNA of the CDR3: TGTGCCAGCAGTCAGCAAACCGGGAGGGACAATGAGCAGTTCTTC.

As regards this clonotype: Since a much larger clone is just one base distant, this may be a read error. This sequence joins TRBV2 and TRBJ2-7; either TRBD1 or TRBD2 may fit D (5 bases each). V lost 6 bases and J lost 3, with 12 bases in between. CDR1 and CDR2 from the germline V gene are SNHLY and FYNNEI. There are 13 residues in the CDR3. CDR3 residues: CASRGRQSYEQYF. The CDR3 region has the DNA TGTGCCAGCAGGGGGAGACAGAGCTACGAGCAGTACTTC.